The rows below give T cell receptor beta chains drawn from one sample of a study of T and B cells in COVID-19 patients. Each CDR3 protein is one row after TCRdb ran MiXCR on the multiplex PCR reads. The sample contains tens of thousands of distinct CDR3 sequences, 32% of which appear only once. The specimen was blood. Every receptor here comes from a human donor who had recovered from COVID-19. The CDR3 runs from the conserved cysteine through the conserved F or W. A D gene is named only where the DNA matches it firmly. Where a row states a size, it is once, few, many or the class of an expanded clone; other rows omit it.

NA,TRBJ2-7,many,TRBV15,CATSSGYEQYF,TGTGCCACCAGCAGTGGATACGAGCAGTACTTC
NA,TRBJ2-1,NA,TRBV20-1,CSAGRSSGVGSYNEQFF,TGCAGTGCTGGGCGGTCGTCGGGGGTGGGGTCCTACAATGAGCAGTTCTTC
NA,TRBJ1-4,few,TRBV4-2,CASSQGGTAEKLFF,TGTGCCAGCAGCCAAGGCGGGACGGCGGAGAAACTGTTTTTT
TRBD2,TRBJ2-7,once,TRBV19,CASSMGLAGGYEQYF,TGTGCCAGTAGTATGGGACTAGCGGGAGGCTACGAGCAGTACTTC
TRBD2,TRBJ2-1,NA,TRBV4-2,CASSLTRQREGINEQFF,TGCGCCAGCAGCTTAACCCGACAACGGGAGGGCATCAATGAGCAGTTCTTC
NA,TRBJ2-3,NA,TRBV7-9,CASSLVADTQYF,TGTGCCAGCAGCTTAGTCGCAGATACGCAGTATTTT
NA,TRBJ2-2,many,TRBV27,CASSLSTHTGELFF,TGTGCCAGCAGTTTATCTACCCACACCGGGGAGCTGTTTTTT
TRBD2,TRBJ2-7,NA,TRBV6-5,CAMTSGGAYEQYF,TGTGCCATGACTAGCGGGGGGGCCTACGAGCAGTACTTC
NA,TRBJ1-2,NA,TRBV27,CASGQHRSYGYTF,TGTGCCAGCGGTCAACACAGATCGTATGGCTACACCTTC
NA,TRBJ2-5,few,TRBV12-3/TRBV12-4,CASSSSSLQETQYF,TGTGCCAGCAGTTCGTCCTCCCTCCAAGAGACCCAGTACTTC
TRBD1,TRBJ2-2,once,TRBV4-2,CASSQDWTGGVNTGELFF,TGCGCCAGCAGCCAGGACTGGACAGGGGGTGTAAACACCGGGGAGCTGTTTTTT
NA,TRBJ2-7,NA,TRBV11-1,CASSQQGSEQYF,TGTGCCAGCAGCCAACAGGGCTCCGAGCAGTACTTC
TRBD1,TRBJ2-2,few,TRBV27,CASSLSSFRGGAGTGELFF,TGTGCCAGCAGTTTATCGTCGTTCCGAGGGGGCGCGGGTACCGGGGAGCTGTTTTTT
NA,TRBJ1-5,NA,TRBV19,CASRLGGLHQPQHF,TGTGCCAGTCGCCTTGGGGGGCTACATCAGCCCCAGCATTTT
NA,TRBJ2-7,few,TRBV6-5,CASSSAGLVANSYEQYF,TGTGCCAGCAGTTCCGCTGGACTGGTGGCTAACTCCTACGAGCAGTACTTC
NA,TRBJ1-6,NA,TRBV6-2/TRBV6-3,CASSYRRAGSPLHF,TGTGCCAGCAGTTACAGAAGGGCAGGGTCACCCCTCCACTTT
NA,TRBJ2-7,NA,TRBV7-3,CASSSYEQYF,TGTGCCAGCAGCTCCTACGAGCAGTACTTC
NA,TRBJ2-5,NA,TRBV24-1,CATSDLYQETQYF,TGTGCCACCAGTGATTTATACCAAGAGACCCAGTACTTC